The rows below give T cell receptor beta chains drawn from one sample of a study of blood T cell repertoires in COVID-19. Sequencing used immunoSEQ multiplex PCR; TCRdb keeps in-frame clones, though not all of them. The sample holds about 200,000 clones; around 85% are singletons and the top ten take 3% to 4.5%. Sample: PBMCs or T cells enriched from blood (not recorded which). Receptors originate from a woman in her forties with acute COVID-19. Each CDR3 is given with its conserved first and last residue. Fields, in order: D gene, V gene, J gene, clone size, CDR3 protein, CDR3 DNA. A D gene is named only where the DNA matches it firmly. Size values are once, few and many counts, or a class for expanded clones, and some rows have none.

NA	TRBV7-3	TRBJ1-2	NA	CASSSDSRYGYTF	TGTGCCAGCAGCTCGGACAGCCGCTATGGCTACACCTTC
NA	TRBV6-5	TRBJ1-1	NA	CASSYGAGGGAFF	TGTGCCAGCAGTTACGGGGCCGGGGGGGGAGCTTTCTTT
TRBD2	TRBV19	TRBJ2-1	NA	CASSISSGSRHSYNEQFF	TGTGCCAGTAGTATATCTAGCGGGAGCAGACACTCCTACAATGAGCAGTTCTTC
NA	TRBV29-1	TRBJ1-1	NA	CSVEDPSAEAFF	TGCAGCGTTGAAGATCCCAGCGCTGAAGCTTTCTTT
NA	TRBV11-3	TRBJ1-2	NA	CASSLKGLIHTF	TGTGCCAGCAGCTTAAAGGGGTTGATACACACCTTC
TRBD2	TRBV6-1	TRBJ2-1	NA	CASSERSSGRPSYNEQFF	TGTGCCAGCAGTGAAAGGAGTAGCGGGAGGCCCTCCTACAATGAGCAGTTCTTC
TRBD2	TRBV6-5	TRBJ2-7	NA	CATLTSGLAYEQYF	TGTGCCACCCTTACTAGCGGCCTTGCCTACGAGCAGTACTTC
NA	TRBV28	TRBJ2-4	NA	CASSLRGIAKNIQYF	TGTGCCAGCAGTTTACGGGGTATAGCCAAAAACATTCAGTACTTC
TRBD1	TRBV5-6	TRBJ2-1	NA	CASSLHDRVYNEQFF	TGTGCCAGCAGCTTGCACGACAGGGTTTACAATGAGCAGTTCTTC
TRBD2	TRBV7-9	TRBJ2-1	NA	CASSSLWAGGPDEQFF	TGTGCCAGCAGCTCCCTATGGGCGGGAGGGCCAGATGAGCAGTTCTTC
TRBD2	TRBV5-1	TRBJ2-5	NA	CASSLGGSETQYF	TGCGCCAGCAGCTTGGGCGGGAGTGAGACCCAGTACTTC
TRBD1	TRBV4-1	TRBJ2-3	NA	CASSQSSVPGQGLDTQYF	TGCGCCAGCAGCCAATCCTCGGTCCCGGGACAGGGGTTAGATACGCAGTATTTT
TRBD2	TRBV19	TRBJ2-1	NA	CASSPQREGPYNEQFF	TGTGCCAGTAGTCCACAGCGGGAGGGCCCCTACAATGAGCAGTTCTTC
NA	TRBV2	TRBJ1-6	NA	CASSRERDSPLHF	TGTGCCAGCAGTAGGGAGAGGGATTCACCCCTCCACTTT
NA	TRBV15	TRBJ1-1	NA	CATSRFRFRTEAFF	TGTGCCACCAGCAGGTTTAGATTTCGCACTGAAGCTTTCTTT
NA	TRBV28	TRBJ2-1	once	CASSTGPLTYNEQFF	TGTGCCAGCAGCACCGGTCCCTTAACCTACAATGAGCAGTTCTTC
NA	TRBV3-1/TRBV3-2	TRBJ1-4	NA	CASSQEASPNEKLFF	TGTGCCAGCAGCCAAGAGGCCAGTCCTAATGAAAAACTGTTTTTT
TRBD2	TRBV9	TRBJ2-1	NA	CASSSLAGGYNEQFF	TGTGCCAGCAGCTCCCTAGCGGGAGGGTACAATGAGCAGTTCTTC
NA	TRBV12-3/TRBV12-4	TRBJ2-7	NA	CASSSGLGYEQYF	TGTGCCAGCAGTAGCGGACTGGGGTACGAGCAGTACTTC
TRBD1	TRBV27	TRBJ2-3	NA	CASSLGDRGPRTDTQYF	TGTGCCAGCAGTTTAGGAGACAGGGGGCCCCGCACAGATACGCAGTATTTT
TRBD2	TRBV28	TRBJ2-3	NA	CASRGLVTDTQYF	TGTGCCAGCAGAGGACTAGTCACAGATACGCAGTATTTT
TRBD1	TRBV27	TRBJ1-2	once	CASSPATGWGYGYTF	TGTGCCAGCAGCCCAGCGACAGGGTGGGGCTATGGCTACACCTTC
TRBD1	TRBV28	TRBJ1-3	NA	CASSLGDRAGNTIYF	TGTGCCAGCAGTTTAGGGGACAGGGCCGGAAACACCATATATTTT
NA	TRBV19	TRBJ2-7	NA	CASSIWGRGTYEQYF	TGTGCCAGTAGTATATGGGGCAGAGGAACCTACGAGCAGTACTTC
NA	TRBV19	TRBJ2-1	NA	CASPESGIQFF	TGTGCCAGCCCCGAGTCGGGTATTCAGTTCTTC
TRBD2	TRBV4-1	TRBJ2-3	NA	CASRPLAGGLDTQYF	TGCGCCAGCAGACCACTAGCGGGAGGGTTAGATACGCAGTATTTT
NA	TRBV7-9	TRBJ1-6	NA	CASSPEGRLPLHF	TGTGCCAGCAGCCCGGAGGGTCGGTTACCCCTCCACTTT
TRBD2	TRBV5-4	TRBJ2-7	NA	CASSQSTSGDPGKQYF	TGTGCCAGCAGCCAATCGACTAGCGGGGACCCGGGAAAGCAGTACTTC
TRBD1	TRBV6-5	TRBJ2-2	NA	CASSYSGTGGTGELFF	TGTGCCAGCAGTTACTCGGGGACAGGGGGCACCGGGGAGCTGTTTTTT
TRBD1	TRBV10-3	TRBJ1-2	NA	CAISSDRDYGYTF	TGTGCCATCAGCTCGGACAGGGACTATGGCTACACCTTC
TRBD2	TRBV27	TRBJ2-2	NA	CASSFWRKLAGGPDTGELFF	TGTGCCAGCAGTTTTTGGCGGAAACTAGCGGGAGGGCCGGACACCGGGGAGCTGTTTTTT
NA	TRBV28	TRBJ1-2	NA	CASQGAGGYTF	TGTGCCAGTCAGGGTGCGGGGGGCTACACCTTC